The 12 T cell receptor beta chains below all came from one sample that was sequenced in a study of cytotoxic CD8 clonotypes in ibrutinib-treated CLL. The protocol was immunoSEQ multiplex PCR, while the TCRdb copy is restricted to in-frame clones and leaves out a portion. The sample includes around 250,000 clones, under 75% of them seen just once. The sample was PBMCs, taken after 24 months of ibrutinib treatment. Every receptor here comes from a human donor with chronic lymphocytic leukemia.

V and J are TRBV5-1 and TRBJ2-2, with 8 bases that match TRBD1. The CDR3 spans 15 residues. Germline CDR1 and CDR2: SGHRS and YFSETQ. Losses at the gene ends were 4 bases for V and 6 bases for J; bases not matched to a gene: 8. The CDR3 here is CASSPDRGSAGELFF. The CDR3, as DNA: TGCGCCAGCAGCCCTGACAGGGGATCGGCCGGGGAGCTGTTTTTT.

V and J are TRBV6-5 and TRBJ2-1; 11 bases align to TRBD1. The CDR3 loop spans 15 amino acids. V gave up 5 bases and J gave up 5 bases; unmatched junction bases: 5. CDR1 and CDR2 from the germline V gene are MNHEY and SVGAGI. The CDR3 DNA follows: TGTGCCAGCAGTCCCGGGACAGGGGGGCACAATGAGCAGTTCTTC. The encoded protein is CASSPGTGGHNEQFF.

This clone was detected a few times. The rearrangement links TRBV19 to TRBJ2-1; TRBD1 agrees at 7 bases. The ends lost 7 bases at V and 7 bases at J; junction bases unmatched: 19. CDR1 is LNHDA, CDR2 SQIVND, per germline (reference sequence). The CDR3 has 17 residues. In DNA, the CDR3 is TGTGCCAGTACCCCAAGGGGCCGGGACAGAGTACTTAATGAGCAGTTCTTC. Residues: CASTPRGRDRVLNEQFF. Full variable domain (rest looked up from reference TRBV19 and TRBJ2-1): DGGITQSPKYLFRKEGQNVTLSCEQNLNHDAMYWYRQDPGQGLRLIYYSQIVNDFQKGDIAEGYSVSREKKESFPLTVTSAQKNPTAFYLCASTPRGRDRVLNEQFFGPGTRLTVL.

The CDR3 spells CASSVPQGNAGHRETQYF. The CDR3 nucleotides are TGTGCCAGCAGTGTGCCACAAGGGAATGCGGGACACAGAGAGACCCAGTACTTC. The chain carries TRBV6-1 and TRBJ2-5; the D call may be TRBD1 or TRBD2 (6 bases each). Germline CDR1 is MNHNS and CDR2 is SASEGT. This CDR3 has 18 residues. V gave up 4 bases and J gave up 4 bases, with 25 bases separating them.

In this sample, this clone turned up once. The rearrangement links TRBV2 to TRBJ1-2, with TRBD1 as a possible D gene (5 bases). The CDR3 length is 14 residues. The germline V gene has CDR1 SNHLY and CDR2 FYNNEI. V lost 1 base and J lost 1, with 7 bases in between. CDR3 DNA sequence: TGTGCCAGCAGTGAAGTCAGGGATAACTATGGCTACACCTTC. As protein: CASSEVRDNYGYTF.

The chain links TRBV29-1 to TRBJ1-1; 8 bases map to TRBD1. J was trimmed by 9 bases and V by 6 bases; bases with no gene match: 15. CDR1 SQVTM and CDR2 ANQGSEA come from the germline V gene. The CDR3 is made up of 14 amino acids. CDR3 DNA: TGCAGCGTGCTGGGGCCTTCAGGGGGCTCCCAAGCTTTCTTT. As protein: CSVLGPSGGSQAFF.

This clone was seen a few times. CDR3 nucleotide sequence: TGTGCCAGCAGTTTTGAGGGAGGCGGGCAGCCCCAGCATTTT. It specifies CASSFEGGGQPQHF. The gene calls are TRBV27 and TRBJ1-5, with D unresolved. The germline V and J ends were trimmed by 3 bases and 7 bases, with 13 bases remaining between them. CDR1 is MNHEY and CDR2 is SMNVEV in the germline V gene (reference sequence). The CDR3 is made up of 14 amino acids.

V usage is TRBV28 and J usage is TRBJ2-1; D may be TRBD2 (6 bases). The germline V gene has CDR1 MDHEN and CDR2 SYDVKM. V lost 4 bases and J 4 bases, leaving 14 bases between the germline ends. The CDR3 is made up of 15 amino acids. CDR3 in amino acids: CASSYRLAEYNEQFF. CDR3 nucleotide sequence: TGTGCCAGCAGTTACAGGTTAGCGGAATACAATGAGCAGTTCTTC.

The genes are TRBV6-1 and TRBJ2-5; tentative D call: TRBD2 (6 bases). CDR1 is MNHNS and CDR2 is SASEGT in the germline V gene. Trimming removed 3 bases from V and 0 bases from J, with 11 bases in between. The CDR3 is 15 residues long. This CDR3 is CASSESSEYQETQYF. In DNA, the CDR3 is TGTGCCAGCAGTGAGTCTAGCGAGTACCAAGAGACCCAGTACTTC.

J is TRBJ2-1 and V is TRBV6-5; 7 bases are shared with TRBD1. The CDR3 consists of 14 residues. Germline CDR1 MNHEY, CDR2 SVGAGI. J gave up 3 bases and V 4 bases, and 3 bases lay outside the gene matches. The CDR3 reads CASSSGTVYNEQFF. In nucleotides, the CDR3 is TGTGCCAGCAGTTCCGGGACAGTCTACAATGAGCAGTTCTTC.

The chain recombines TRBV30 with TRBJ1-1; D uncertain. V shed 0 bases and J shed 2 bases, with 10 bases lying between them. CDR1 is GTSNPN and CDR2 is SVGIG in the germline V gene (reference sequence). The CDR3 is 14 residues long. CDR3 amino acids: CAWSVLPSNTEAFF. Written as DNA, the CDR3 is TGTGCCTGGAGTGTACTCCCCAGCAACACTGAAGCTTTCTTT.

The rearrangement joins TRBV29-1 to TRBJ2-7; D unclear. The CDR3 spans 15 residues. Germline loops: CDR1 SQVTM, CDR2 ANQGSEA. V lost 0 bases to trimming and J lost 1 base, with 13 bases between them. The CDR3 reads CSVEDNSGRSYEQYF. In DNA, the CDR3 is TGCAGCGTTGAAGACAATTCAGGAAGATCCTACGAGCAGTACTTC.